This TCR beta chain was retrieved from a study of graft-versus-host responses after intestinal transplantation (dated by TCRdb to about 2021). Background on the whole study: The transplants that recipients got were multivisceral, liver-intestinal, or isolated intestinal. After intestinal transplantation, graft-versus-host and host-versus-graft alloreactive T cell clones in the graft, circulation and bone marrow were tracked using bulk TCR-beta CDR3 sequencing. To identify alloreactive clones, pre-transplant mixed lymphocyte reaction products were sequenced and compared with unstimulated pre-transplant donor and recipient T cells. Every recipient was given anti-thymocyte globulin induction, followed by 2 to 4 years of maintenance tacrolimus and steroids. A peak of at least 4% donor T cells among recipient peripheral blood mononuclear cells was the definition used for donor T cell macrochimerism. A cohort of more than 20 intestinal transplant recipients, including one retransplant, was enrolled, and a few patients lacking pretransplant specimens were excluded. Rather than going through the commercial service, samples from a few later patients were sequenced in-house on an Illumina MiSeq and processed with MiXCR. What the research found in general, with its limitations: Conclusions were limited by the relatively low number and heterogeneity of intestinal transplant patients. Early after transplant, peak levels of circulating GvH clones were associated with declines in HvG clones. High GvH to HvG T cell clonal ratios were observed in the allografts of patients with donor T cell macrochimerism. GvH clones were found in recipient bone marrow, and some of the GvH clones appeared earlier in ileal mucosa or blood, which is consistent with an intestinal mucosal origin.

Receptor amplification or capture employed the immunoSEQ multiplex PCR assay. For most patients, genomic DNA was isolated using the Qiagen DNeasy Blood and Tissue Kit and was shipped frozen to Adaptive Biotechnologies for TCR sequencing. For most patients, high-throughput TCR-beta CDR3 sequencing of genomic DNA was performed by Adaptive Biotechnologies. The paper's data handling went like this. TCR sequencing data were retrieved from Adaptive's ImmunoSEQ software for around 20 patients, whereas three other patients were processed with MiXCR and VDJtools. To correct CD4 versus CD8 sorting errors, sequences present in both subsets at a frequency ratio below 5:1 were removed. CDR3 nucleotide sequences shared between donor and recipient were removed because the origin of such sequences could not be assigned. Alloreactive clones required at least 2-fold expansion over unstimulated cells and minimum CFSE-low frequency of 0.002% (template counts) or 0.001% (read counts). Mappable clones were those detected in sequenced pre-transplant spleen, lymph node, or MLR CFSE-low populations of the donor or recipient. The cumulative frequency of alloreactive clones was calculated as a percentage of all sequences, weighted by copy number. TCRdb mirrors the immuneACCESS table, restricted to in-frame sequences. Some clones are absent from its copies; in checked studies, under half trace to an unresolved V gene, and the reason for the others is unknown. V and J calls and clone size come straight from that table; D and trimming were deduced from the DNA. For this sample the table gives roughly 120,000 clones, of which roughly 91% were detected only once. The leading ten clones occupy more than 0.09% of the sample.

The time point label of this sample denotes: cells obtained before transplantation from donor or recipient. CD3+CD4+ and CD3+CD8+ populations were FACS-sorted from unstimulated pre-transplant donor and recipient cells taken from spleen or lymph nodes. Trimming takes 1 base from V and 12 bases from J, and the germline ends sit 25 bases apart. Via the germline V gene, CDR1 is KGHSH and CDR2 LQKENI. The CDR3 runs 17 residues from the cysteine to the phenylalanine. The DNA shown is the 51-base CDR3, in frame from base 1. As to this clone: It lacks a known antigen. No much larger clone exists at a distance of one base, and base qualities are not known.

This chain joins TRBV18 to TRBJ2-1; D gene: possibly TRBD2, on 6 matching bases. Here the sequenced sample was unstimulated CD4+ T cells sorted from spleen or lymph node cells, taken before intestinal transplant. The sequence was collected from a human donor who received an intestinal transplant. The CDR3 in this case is CASSPRLTGESLMWQFF. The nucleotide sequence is TGTGCCAGCTCACCACGATTAACGGGAGAATCGCTAATGTGGCAGTTCTTC.